These 21 T cell receptor beta chains were all obtained from the same sample, sequenced in a study of T cell changes during pregnancy in multiple sclerosis. Assay used: immunoSEQ multiplex PCR; TCRdb lists only in-frame clones, some missing. The sample gives 60,000 to 65,000 clones, roughly 92% of which show up once; approximately 1.5% is in the top ten. The sample consisted of peripheral blood, taken in the second trimester of pregnancy. The origin of the receptors is a female donor with multiple sclerosis, enrolled in a pregnancy study.

The chain combines TRBV5-1 with TRBJ2-7, with D perhaps matching TRBD2 (6 bases). Germline loops: CDR1 SGHRS, CDR2 YFSETQ. Trimming cost V 7 bases and J 5 bases, with 10 bases left between them. CDR3 length: 11 amino acids. The CDR3 spells CASSRGDEQYF. As DNA, the CDR3 is TGCGCCAGCTCGCGGGGTGACGAGCAGTACTTC.

This chain links TRBV20-1 with TRBJ1-2, with D maybe TRBD1 (5 bases). Germline assignment: CDR1 DFQATT and CDR2 SNEGSKA (reference sequence). The CDR3 extends over 11 amino acids. Trimming took off 4 bases at V and 7 bases at J, with 10 bases between the two ends. For the CDR3, the DNA is TGCAGTGCTATCAGGGAGGTTGGCTACACCTTC. Translated, it gives CSAIREVGYTF.

This sequence joins TRBV7-2 and TRBJ2-7; TRBD2 matches at 8 bases. Germline-derived CDR1 and CDR2 are SGHTA and FQGNSA. The CDR3 runs 14 residues. V lost 2 bases, J lost 3 bases, and 3 bases stayed unmatched. For the CDR3, the DNA is TGTGCCAGCAGCTTACTAGCGGGTAACTACGAGCAGTACTTC. Translated: CASSLLAGNYEQYF.

This chain joins TRBV27 and TRBJ1-1; D may be TRBD1 (6 bases). Trimming removed 4 bases at V and 2 bases at J, with 23 bases between. Germline CDR1 MNHEY, CDR2 SMNVEV (reference sequence). The CDR3 runs 18 residues. The CDR3 region is CASSSLGQSQPINTEAFF. The DNA for the CDR3 is TGTGCCAGCAGTTCCCTAGGACAGTCCCAACCTATTAACACTGAAGCTTTCTTT.

The chain links TRBV9 to TRBJ2-7, with D unclear. Trimming left V 4 bases short and J 4 bases short, with 15 bases between. This CDR3 is built from 14 residues. The germline CDR1 and CDR2 sequences are SGDLS and YYNGEE. In DNA form, the CDR3 reads TGTGCCAGCAGCCCCGGTTTAGCCGGATACGAGCAGTACTTC. This sequence encodes CASSPGLAGYEQYF.

This clone was picked up one time. The J gene is TRBJ2-1, the V gene TRBV5-1, with 12 nucleotides matching TRBD2. The junction had 4 bases not matched to a gene; V was cut back by 0 bases and J by 9 bases. Germline V gene sequence: CDR1 SGHRS, CDR2 YFSETQ. CDR3 length: 15 amino acids. CDR3 in amino acids: CASSLGTSGTSEQFF. CDR3 sequence (DNA): TGCGCCAGCAGCTTGGGGACTAGCGGGACCAGTGAGCAGTTCTTC.

V and J are TRBV14 and TRBJ1-2; weak D call: TRBD1 (5 bases). Between the trimmed V and J ends, which lost 5 bases and 2 bases, there was a span of 18 bases. Germline CDR1 reads SGHDN; CDR2 reads FVKESK. The CDR3 spans 16 residues. CDR3 residues: CASSLRAGVRNYGYTF. CDR3 DNA sequence: TGTGCCAGCAGCTTGAGAGCGGGGGTTCGGAACTATGGCTACACCTTC.

V and J are TRBV10-3 and TRBJ2-1, with 13 bases matching TRBD2. The junction had 5 bases not matched to a gene; V was cut back by 2 bases and J by 7 bases. CDR1 is ENHRY, CDR2 SYGVKD, per germline. The CDR3 spans 16 residues. The CDR3 DNA is TGTGCCATCAGTGAGGTGGGACTAGCGGGAAGGAATGAGCAGTTCTTC. Amino acids: CAISEVGLAGRNEQFF.

The chain carries TRBV5-1 and TRBJ2-1; 11 bases are shared with TRBD2. This CDR3 region has 14 residues. In germline, CDR1 is SGHRS, CDR2 YFSETQ. V lost 4 bases and J lost 11; bases outside the gene matches: 8. The CDR3 DNA reads as TGCGCCAGCAGCCCACTAGCGGGAGAGGTAAAGCAGTTCTTC. Encoded protein: CASSPLAGEVKQFF.

The gene calls are TRBV30 and TRBJ1-2, with 10 bases that match TRBD1. Trimming took 0 bases from V and 6 from J; bases not matched to a gene: 1. Germline values: CDR1 GTSNPN, CDR2 SVGIG (reference sequence). The CDR3 runs to 13 residues. CDR3 loop: CAWSVGTGDGYTF. The CDR3 region has the DNA TGTGCCTGGAGTGTAGGGACAGGGGATGGCTACACCTTC. The variable domain in full, with the rest retrieved from reference TRBV30 and TRBJ1-2, is SQTIHQWPATLVQPVGSPLSLECTVEGTSNPNLYWYRQAAGRGLQLLFYSVGIGQISSEVPQNLSASRPQDRQFILSSKKLLLSDSGFYLCAWSVGTGDGYTFGSGTRLTVV.

This clone has just one count. This chain joins TRBV7-9 and TRBJ2-3; unclear D gene. Germline V lookup: CDR1 SEHNR, CDR2 FQNEAQ (reference sequence). The CDR3 spans 13 residues. V lost 0 bases and J 6 bases, leaving 7 bases between the germline ends. The chain's CDR3 is CASSLAAADTQYF. CDR3 nucleotide sequence: TGTGCCAGCAGCTTAGCCGCGGCCGATACGCAGTATTTT.

DNA of the CDR3: TGTGCCAGCAGCTCTCTGGGGACATTGAATGAAAAACTGTTTTTT. It specifies CASSSLGTLNEKLFF. The V call is TRBV7-2, the J call TRBJ1-4, with TRBD1 as a possible D gene (6 bases). The CDR3 runs 15 residues. Trimming pared 4 bases from V and 5 bases from J, leaving 14 bases between. Germline-derived CDR1 and CDR2 are SGHTA and FQGNSA.

This clone was detected only a few times. The V and J genes are TRBV4-2 and TRBJ1-2; D gene uncertain. This CDR3 is 15 amino acids long. Germline CDR1 and CDR2: LGHNA and YNFKEQ. Trimming cost V 1 base and J 0 bases, with 9 bases left between them. CDR3 in amino acids: CASSQALLANYGYTF. The CDR3 nucleotides read TGTGCCAGCAGCCAAGCGCTGCTAGCTAACTATGGCTACACCTTC.

This clone has more than one count but fewer than ten. V and J are TRBV7-8 and TRBJ2-3; TRBD2 agrees at 14 bases. The CDR3 runs 17 residues. V dropped 3 bases and J dropped 1; count of bases not matched to a gene: 3. CDR1 SGHVS and CDR2 FQNEAQ come from the germline V gene. In DNA, the CDR3 is TGTGCCAGCAGCTTCAGGACTAGCGGGAGGCGCACAGATACGCAGTATTTT. Encoded protein: CASSFRTSGRRTDTQYF.

This rearrangement joins TRBV19 to TRBJ1-5; TRBD1 agrees at 7 bases. Trimming took 3 bases from V and 2 from J; bases not matched to a gene: 7. The CDR3 runs to 16 residues. CDR1 and CDR2 from the germline V gene are LNHDA and SQIVND (reference sequence). CDR3 sequence reads: CASSMRGQGGNQPQHF. CDR3 sequence (DNA): TGTGCCAGTAGTATGAGGGGGCAGGGCGGCAATCAGCCCCAGCATTTT.

The J gene is TRBJ2-2, the V gene TRBV7-9; D unclear. CDR1 and CDR2 (germline): SEHNR, FQNEAQ (reference sequence). Deletions cut 3 bases from V and 2 bases from J, with 10 bases between. This CDR3 comprises 15 residues. The CDR3, as DNA: TGTGCCAGCAGCTTCCCAGGATCCAACACCGGGGAGCTGTTTTTT. Translation: CASSFPGSNTGELFF.

The CDR3 sequence is CASSFRASGGAEQFF. The CDR3 region has the DNA TGTGCCAGCAGCTTCCGGGCTAGCGGAGGGGCTGAGCAGTTCTTC. The chain links TRBV11-3 to TRBJ2-1; 7 bases map to TRBD2. The CDR3 runs to 15 residues. The germline gives CDR1 SGHNT, CDR2 YENEEA. V shed 3 bases and J 9 bases; nucleotides not matched to a gene: 11.

The table lists this clone with a count of one. This rearrangement joins TRBV19 to TRBJ2-1, with 7 bases fitting TRBD2. The germline V gene has CDR1 LNHDA and CDR2 SQIVND (reference sequence). The trim removed 5 bases at V and 0 bases at J, leaving 10 bases unmatched. The CDR3 has 17 residues. CDR3 sequence (DNA): TGTGCCAGTAGTTCCCCTACTAGCGTAAGCTCCTACAATGAGCAGTTCTTC. Its protein is CASSSPTSVSSYNEQFF.

This clone was recorded a few times. The chain carries TRBV2 and TRBJ1-2; possibly TRBD1 for D (5 bases). The V and J ends lost 4 bases and 8 bases respectively, with 11 bases between them. CDR3 length: 12 amino acids. Germline V gene data show CDR1 as SNHLY and CDR2 as FYNNEI. Written as DNA, the CDR3 is TGTGCCAGCAGTGCAGGGTCAGGAGGCTACACCTTC. It yields the protein CASSAGSGGYTF. Looking up the rest from reference TRBV2 and TRBJ1-2 gives the full variable domain: EPEVTQTPSHQVTQMGQEVILRCVPISNHLYFYWYRQILGQKVEFLVSFYNNEISEKSEIFDDQFSVERPDGSNFTLKIRSTKLEDSAMYFCASSAGSGGYTFGSGTRLTVV.

The genes are TRBV7-9 and TRBJ2-2; 8 bases are a match to TRBD1. The CDR3 extends over 17 amino acids. CDR1 is SEHNR and CDR2 is FQNEAQ in the germline V gene (reference sequence). Unmatched junction bases numbered 8, after V lost 5 bases and J lost 0 bases. The CDR3 loop is CASSKPMGQANTGELFF. CDR3 in DNA: TGTGCCAGCAGCAAGCCAATGGGACAGGCGAACACCGGGGAGCTGTTTTTT.

V is TRBV2 and J is TRBJ1-3, with D unresolved. This CDR3 is 15 amino acids long. Trimming took off 6 bases at V and 4 bases at J, with 16 bases between the two ends. Germline lookup yields CDR1 SNHLY and CDR2 FYNNEI. The chain's CDR3 is CASSLTWTGGNTIYF. DNA of the CDR3: TGTGCCAGCAGCCTTACTTGGACGGGGGGAAACACCATATATTTT.